The next 13 T cell receptor beta chains were all read from a single sample in a study of response to subunit inactivated influenza vaccine. TCRdb re-called the RT-PCR reads with MiXCR, one entry per CDR3 protein. Among some 600,000 distinct CDR3 sequences, about 15% were seen once, and the ten largest hold 7.5% to 8%. The sequenced sample was PBMCs from blood, obtained less than 15 days before vaccination. The receptors were gathered from a man aged 45 to 65 who received an inactivated influenza vaccine.

The CDR3 coding sequence is TGTGCCAGCAGTTTATGGGGGGGAAAGAACACTGAAGCTTTCTTT. Translating it yields CASSLWGGKNTEAFF. The chain has TRBV28 and TRBJ1-1, with D possibly being TRBD1 (5 bases). The CDR3 covers 15 residues. Germline V gene data show CDR1 as MDHEN and CDR2 as SYDVKM. Trimming took off 0 bases at V and 1 base at J, with 9 bases between the two ends.

CDR3 region: CASSQTANSPLHF. The DNA for the CDR3 is TGCGCCAGCAGCCAAACGGCGAATTCACCCCTCCACTTT. J is TRBJ1-6 and V is TRBV4-3; unclear D gene. The germline V gene has CDR1 LGHNA and CDR2 YSLEER. V was trimmed by 2 bases and J by 7 bases, leaving 6 bases between them. The CDR3 runs 13 residues.

The gene calls are TRBV5-1 and TRBJ1-4; 7 positions agree with TRBD1. From germline, CDR1 is SGHRS and CDR2 YFSETQ. After removal of 2 bases from V and 8 bases from J, the junction contained 6 bases not matched to a gene. CDR3 length equals 14 residues. The CDR3 sequence is CASSLQGKSEKLFF. As DNA, the CDR3 is TGCGCCAGCAGCTTACAGGGGAAGTCGGAAAAACTGTTTTTT.

Many counts were recorded for this clonotype. The V gene is TRBV29-1, the J gene TRBJ2-5; D perhaps matches TRBD2 (5 bases). This CDR3 comprises 13 residues. Trimming left V 5 bases short and J 5 bases short, with 15 bases between. CDR1 and CDR2 (germline): SQVTM, ANQGSEA. CDR3 sequence: CSVNLRVAETQYF. Here the CDR3 DNA reads TGCAGCGTTAATTTGAGGGTAGCGGAGACCCAGTACTTC.

The chain has TRBV29-1 and TRBJ2-7; 9 bases are shared with TRBD2. In germline, CDR1 is SQVTM, CDR2 ANQGSEA. Unmatched junction bases numbered 6, after V lost 7 bases and J lost 2 bases. The CDR3 totals 13 residues. CDR3 loop: CSARLAAPYEQYF. DNA for the CDR3: TGCAGCGCTCGACTAGCGGCCCCCTACGAGCAGTACTTC.

J is TRBJ1-2 and V is TRBV7-9, with D hard to call. V lost 2 bases and J 4 bases, leaving 11 bases between the germline ends. Germline lookup yields CDR1 SEHNR and CDR2 FQNEAQ (reference sequence). The CDR3 spans 14 residues. The CDR3 coding sequence is TGTGCCAGCAGCTTAACCGACGGACCCTATGGCTACACCTTC. It encodes CASSLTDGPYGYTF.

This clonotype was seen a handful of times. This chain uses TRBV28 with TRBJ1-2, with 10 bases fitting TRBD1. CDR1 MDHEN and CDR2 SYDVKM come from the germline V gene. J was trimmed by 11 bases and V by 6 bases; bases with no gene match: 12. The length of the CDR3 is 14 residues. The CDR3 spells CASSPPGTGAKYTF. The CDR3 nucleotides are TGTGCCAGCAGCCCACCCGGGACAGGGGCAAAATACACCTTC.

This clonotype was recorded a few times. The CDR3 reads CASSPIAGGGNEQFF. CDR3 nucleotide sequence: TGTGCCAGCAGCCCTATAGCGGGAGGGGGAAATGAGCAGTTCTTC. The chain links TRBV3-1 to TRBJ2-1, with TRBD2 matching 11 bases. Germline V gene sequence: CDR1 LGHDT, CDR2 YNNKEL (reference sequence). This CDR3 region has 15 residues. V dropped 4 bases and J dropped 7; count of bases not matched to a gene: 6.

V usage is TRBV23-1 and J usage is TRBJ2-3; no clear D. TRBV23-1 belongs to the ORF category, with a function that is uncertain. CDR3 length: 15 residues. The V gene lost 0 bases and the J gene lost 5 bases, with 12 bases spanning the gap. The CDR3 loop is CASSQSVSTGDTQYF. CDR3 coding DNA: TGCGCCAGCAGTCAATCTGTGTCGACGGGAGATACGCAGTATTTT.

This chain uses TRBV7-2 with TRBJ1-2; TRBD1 matches 7 bases. CDR3 size: 15 residues. CDR1 is SGHTA, CDR2 FQGNSA, per germline. Unmatched junction bases numbered 8, after V lost 3 bases and J lost 4 bases. CDR3 in DNA: TGTGCCAGCAGCTTTTGGGACAGAATGGGCTATGGCTACACCTTC. Residues: CASSFWDRMGYGYTF.

The J gene is TRBJ2-5, the V gene TRBV28; TRBD2 matches at 9 bases. This CDR3 is 15 amino acids long. V lost 7 bases, J lost 1 base, and 7 bases stayed unmatched. The germline gives CDR1 MDHEN, CDR2 SYDVKM. CDR3 sequence (DNA): TGTGCCAGCAATCTAGCGGGAAACCCCCAAGAGACCCAGTACTTC. It translates to CASNLAGNPQETQYF.

This clonotype was recorded at least ten times. V usage is TRBV10-3 and J usage is TRBJ1-4; D is unclear. Germline loops: CDR1 ENHRY, CDR2 SYGVKD. The CDR3 extends over 14 amino acids. The germline V and J ends were trimmed by 1 base and 5 bases, with 8 bases remaining between them. In DNA form, the CDR3 reads TGTGCCATCAGTGAGTGGCAGGCAAATGAAAAACTGTTTTTT. Amino acid sequence: CAISEWQANEKLFF.

This clonotype was picked up a small number of times. CDR3: CASTSGSNTGELFF. The CDR3 nucleotides are TGCGCCAGCACCTCGGGGTCGAACACCGGGGAGCTGTTTTTT. This sequence joins TRBV5-1 and TRBJ2-2; possibly TRBD2 for D (5 bases). V lost 6 bases, J lost 0 bases, and 9 bases lay in between. The CDR3 is 14 residues long. Germline loops: CDR1 SGHRS, CDR2 YFSETQ.